This TCR beta chain was captured in a study of cytomegalovirus exposure and HLA in healthy donors (dated by TCRdb to 2015 to 2018). With regard to the full study: According to a later analysis, one platform produced both the roughly 130 validation repertoires and the 670 or so repertoires of the first cohort. To predict cytomegalovirus infection status, the study brought together high-throughput TCR immunosequencing, statistical association of individual TCRs with disease status, and machine learning. The study aimed to test whether cataloging public T cell receptors could reveal signatures of past pathogen exposure. In addition to the first cohort of around 670 subjects, a separate validation cohort of approximately 130 different subjects was used. Broad study findings and their caveats: In vitro tests confirmed that a few of the cytomegalovirus-associated TCR beta chains recognize cytomegalovirus antigens. In both the original and validation cohorts, the classifier was reported to diagnose cytomegalovirus status with high specificity and sensitivity. In the study, approximately 160 TCR beta chains were listed as associated with cytomegalovirus. All 120 or so repertoires were used to score co-occurrence in the validation cohort in a later analysis, because that analysis had no HLA typing for the cohort. According to the authors, the approach could potentially be generalized to other disease states and immunological phenotypes. In a later analysis, TCRs clustered in the first cohort were found to also tend to co-occur in the approximately 110 validation repertoires, with 94% of cluster scores above 0. Most TCR sequences were seen in very few donors, while some public TCRs were found in many individuals.

The donors belonged to the validation cohort of approximately 130 subjects, which was separate from the 666-subject first cohort. The library was produced with the immunoSEQ multiplex PCR assay. Per the original workflow: To diagnose cytomegalovirus status from the catalog of TCR beta chain sequences, a statistical classification framework was built. The table was pulled from immuneACCESS by TCRdb, which kept in-frame rearrangements only. Such tables lose some clones; where checked, under half of the loss comes from unresolved V genes, and the rest has no known cause. From that table come the V and J calls and clone size; the DNA was used to work out D and trimming. Here the sample has about 220,000 clones; over 80% occur a single time. The ten biggest clones cover 1% to 1.2% of the sample. The germline V gene yields SGHVS for CDR1 and FQNEAQ for CDR2. There are 13 amino acids in the CDR3, from cysteine to phenylalanine inclusive. The kept DNA is CDR3 alone, 39 bases in frame from the first base. Ends trimmed: V by 5 bases, J by 10 bases; bases unmatched to a gene: 8.

The sample holds one count of this clone. Its antigen target is currently unknown. Base-call qualities are not available, and no considerably larger clone is one nucleotide away. Material for sequencing was PBMCs. The V and J genes are TRBV7-8 and TRBJ2-1; 7 middle bases align to TRBD2. This sequence was found in a woman aged 18-29 years in good health and CMV-seronegative. The CDR3 protein sequence reads: CASSPTSAGEQFF. The sequenced DNA: TGTGCCAGCAGCCCTACTAGCGCCGGCGAGCAGTTCTTC.